These 26 T cell receptor beta chains were all obtained from the same sample, sequenced in a study of shared clonotypes between healthy human individuals. The protocol was immunoSEQ multiplex PCR, while the TCRdb copy is restricted to in-frame clones and leaves out a portion. The data show hundreds of thousands of clones, about nine tenths seen once. Sequenced input: memory CD8+ T cells sorted from blood. Specified subset: CD45RO+ cells pooled with CCR7-negative TemRA cells. The receptor source for this set is a man younger than 35 in good health.

The chain couples TRBV9 to TRBJ1-1, with no clear D. The CDR3 loop spans 14 amino acids. Trimming shortened V by 0 bases and J by 6 bases, and 12 bases separated the two germline ends. Germline-derived CDR1 and CDR2 are SGDLS and YYNGEE. The CDR3 nucleotides are TGTGCCAGCAGCGTAGGACCCCGTCAGGCTGAAGCTTTCTTT. Its protein is CASSVGPRQAEAFF.

The chain is built from TRBV5-4 and TRBJ2-1; 11 positions agree with TRBD2. From germline, CDR1 is SGHNT and CDR2 YYREEE (reference sequence). The CDR3 runs to 15 residues. Trimming cost V 6 bases and J 6 bases; bases outside gene matches: 8. The CDR3 spells CASMVAGGHVNEQFF. The CDR3 DNA sequence: TGTGCCAGCATGGTAGCGGGAGGGCACGTCAATGAGCAGTTCTTC.

J is TRBJ2-3 and V is TRBV30, with TRBD2 matching 16 bases. Germline V gives CDR1 GTSNPN, CDR2 SVGIG (reference sequence). V was clipped by 4 bases and J by 6 bases; unmatched bases: 13. This CDR3 contains 18 residues. This CDR3 is CAWTGPGTSGGATDTQYF. The CDR3 coding sequence is TGTGCCTGGACGGGTCCCGGGACTAGCGGGGGGGCGACCGATACGCAGTATTTT.

The chain employs TRBV29-1 and TRBJ1-3; 7 nucleotides line up with TRBD1. CDR3 length: 14 residues. Trimming cost V 7 bases and J 3 bases; bases outside gene matches: 9. In germline, CDR1 is SQVTM, CDR2 ANQGSEA. Written as DNA, the CDR3 is TGCAGCGCCCGAGAGACAGGGCATGGAAACACCATATATTTT. Amino acid sequence: CSARETGHGNTIYF.

V is TRBV4-1 and J is TRBJ2-7; TRBD2 is a possible D gene (5 bases). CDR1 and CDR2 from the germline V gene are MGHRA and YSYEKL. The CDR3 extends over 16 amino acids. The V gene lost 3 bases and the J gene lost 2 bases, with 17 bases spanning the gap. The CDR3 region is CASSHNPGVGTYEQYF. The DNA for the CDR3 is TGCGCCAGCAGCCACAACCCCGGGGTAGGAACCTACGAGCAGTACTTC.

The V call is TRBV5-6, the J call TRBJ2-7; unclear D gene. The CDR3 totals 13 residues. Germline assignment: CDR1 SGHDT and CDR2 YYEEEE. V dropped 1 base and J dropped 3 bases, with 8 bases sitting between them. In nucleotides, the CDR3 is TGTGCCAGCAGCTTGCGGGTTCGCTACGAGCAGTACTTC. Amino acids: CASSLRVRYEQYF.

CDR3 protein: CASSPGGRPDTQYF. The CDR3 region has the DNA TGTGCCAGCTCCCCGGGGGGGAGGCCAGATACGCAGTATTTT. The chain has TRBV9 and TRBJ2-3, with 8 bases that match TRBD2. This CDR3 spans 14 amino acids. Germline lookup yields CDR1 SGDLS and CDR2 YYNGEE. The V and J ends lost 7 bases and 4 bases, in that order; junction bases with no gene match: 8.

This clone was seen a handful of times. The V call is TRBV27, the J call TRBJ2-7; no firm D call. The V gene lost 4 bases and the J gene lost 2 bases, with 6 bases spanning the gap. CDR1 is MNHEY, CDR2 SMNVEV, per germline (reference sequence). The CDR3 runs 12 residues. The CDR3 DNA follows: TGTGCCAGCAGTTACTGGCCCTACGAGCAGTACTTC. It is translated as CASSYWPYEQYF.

As concerns this clone: Its ends do not fully match the called genes, so a read error is possible. V gene TRBV29-1 combines with J gene TRBJ1-2; perhaps TRBD1 as D (5 bases). The V gene's germline CDR1 is SQVTM and CDR2 ANQGSEA. The CDR3 has 8 amino acids. The chain's CDR3 is CSVPEGNF. As DNA, the CDR3 is TGCAGCGTTCCTGAGGGGAACTTC.

The genes are TRBV7-9 and TRBJ2-7; 8 nucleotides line up with TRBD2. The J segment lost 0 bases and the V segment lost 4 bases, leaving 5 bases of the junction unmatched. Germline lookup yields CDR1 SEHNR and CDR2 FQNEAQ (reference sequence). This CDR3 comprises 15 residues. Here the CDR3 reads CASSSRTSPSYEQYF. The CDR3, as DNA: TGTGCCAGCAGCTCGAGGACTAGCCCCTCCTACGAGCAGTACTTC.

On this clone: The identical CDR3 is also encoded by other nucleotide sequences in the sample. The chain recombines TRBV5-1 with TRBJ1-1, with D maybe TRBD1 (5 bases). V lost 6 bases to trimming and J lost 1 base, with 7 bases between them. Germline V lookup: CDR1 SGHRS, CDR2 YFSETQ. The CDR3 length is 12 residues. The CDR3 spells CASNQGNTEAFF. The CDR3, as DNA: TGCGCCAGCAACCAGGGGAACACTGAAGCTTTCTTT.

The chain has TRBV7-4 and TRBJ1-2, with TRBD1 identical over 12 bases. Unmatched junction bases numbered 8, after V lost 2 bases and J lost 4 bases. This CDR3 spans 17 amino acids. CDR1 and CDR2 from the germline V gene are SGHVT and SQSDAQ. CDR3 sequence (DNA): TGTGCCAGCAGCTTAATGGGACAGGGGGCGACTAGCTATGGCTACACCTTC. It is translated as CASSLMGQGATSYGYTF.

The chain is built from TRBV1 and TRBJ2-3; whether TRBD2, the table's D call, matches the DNA was not checked. TRBV1 is a pseudogene. The CDR3 totals 19 residues. CDR3 nucleotides: TGCACCAGCATCCCGGCGGACTCGCACATAAACTCTAGCACAGATACGCAGTATTTT. Its protein product is CTSIPADSHINSSTDTQYF.

In this sample, this clone turned up once. J is TRBJ2-7 and V is TRBV9; D is undetermined. Trimming pared 0 bases from V and 2 bases from J, leaving 9 bases between. Germline CDR1 reads SGDLS; CDR2 reads YYNGEE. There are 14 residues in the CDR3. CDR3 in DNA: TGTGCCAGCAGCGTAGGTGATTTAGCCTACGAGCAGTACTTC. This encodes CASSVGDLAYEQYF.

V and J are TRBV5-1 and TRBJ1-1, with no clear D. Germline values: CDR1 SGHRS, CDR2 YFSETQ. Trimming left V 5 bases short and J 1 base short, with 6 bases between. The CDR3 has 12 residues. CDR3 sequence reads: CASSTANTEAFF. The CDR3, as DNA: TGCGCCAGCAGTACGGCGAACACTGAAGCTTTCTTT.

This CDR3 is CASMSGTDRSYEQYF. CDR3 coding DNA: TGTGCCAGCATGAGCGGAACTGACAGGAGTTACGAGCAGTACTTC. This chain links TRBV2 with TRBJ2-7; tentative D call: TRBD1 (6 bases). The CDR3 covers 15 residues. V gave up 7 bases and J gave up 4 bases, with 20 bases separating them. The germline CDR1 and CDR2 sequences are SNHLY and FYNNEI.

This chain joins TRBV10-2 and TRBJ1-4; D gene ambiguous. Germline V CDR1 and CDR2: WSHSY, SAAADI. CDR3 length equals 13 residues. The V gene lost 2 bases and the J gene lost 5 bases, with 6 bases spanning the gap. The DNA of the CDR3 is TGCGCCAGCAGTGAGGGGTTCAATGAAAAACTGTTTTTT. Its protein product is CASSEGFNEKLFF.

This clone was counted only a few times. The chain carries TRBV4-3 and TRBJ1-6; D gene unclear. The V gene's germline CDR1 is LGHNA and CDR2 YSLEER. V lost 5 bases, J lost 6 bases, and 11 bases lay in between. This CDR3 region has 14 residues. CDR3 nucleotides: TGCGCCAGCAGCAACCGGGGAGGTAATTCACCCCTCCACTTT. Its protein is CASSNRGGNSPLHF.

The CDR3 DNA is TGTGCCATCAGTGAGTATGGAGATGGCGTCAATGAGCAGTTCTTC. Translating gives CAISEYGDGVNEQFF. The gene calls are TRBV10-3 and TRBJ2-1; D is unresolved. There are 15 residues in the CDR3. Germline V gives CDR1 ENHRY, CDR2 SYGVKD. Trimming removed 1 base at V and 6 bases at J, with 13 bases between.

V usage is TRBV5-5 and J usage is TRBJ2-4; 7 bases line up with TRBD2. This CDR3 has 17 amino acids. Germline CDR1 and CDR2: SGHKS and YYEKEE (reference sequence). The V segment lost 3 bases and the J segment 2 bases; nucleotides outside the gene matches: 11. The CDR3 DNA reads TGTGCCAGCAGCTCCGATAATCCCGGGACTACCAAAAACATTCAGTACTTC. This sequence encodes CASSSDNPGTTKNIQYF.

The CDR3 loop reads CASSQEVLGLADLYEQYF. The DNA of the CDR3 is TGCGCCAGCAGCCAAGAGGTCCTCGGACTAGCGGACCTCTACGAGCAGTACTTC. The chain recombines TRBV4-3 with TRBJ2-7; 10 bases agree with TRBD2. CDR1 is LGHNA, CDR2 YSLEER, per germline. J gave up 3 bases and V 0 bases, and 11 bases lay outside the gene matches. CDR3 size: 18 residues.

The V call is TRBV5-1, the J call TRBJ2-1; 7 nucleotides agree with TRBD2. The CDR3 loop spans 17 amino acids. V shed 1 base and J 5 bases; nucleotides not matched to a gene: 12. Germline V gives CDR1 SGHRS, CDR2 YFSETQ. CDR3 coding DNA: TGCGCCAGCAGCTTGTGGTCGGGGGAGGGATTTCACAATGAGCAGTTCTTC. It specifies CASSLWSGEGFHNEQFF.

This rearrangement joins TRBV29-1 to TRBJ2-2, with D uncertain. V lost 4 bases and J 4 bases, leaving 7 bases between the germline ends. CDR3 length: 12 residues. CDR1 and CDR2 (germline): SQVTM, ANQGSEA. Here the CDR3 DNA reads TGCAGCGTTGTGGGCAGCACCGGGGAGCTGTTTTTT. Protein: CSVVGSTGELFF.

V is TRBV25-1 and J is TRBJ2-1; 8 nucleotides align to TRBD2. The germline V gene encodes CDR1 MGHDK and CDR2 SYGVNS. CDR3 length equals 15 residues. V shed 9 bases and J 7 bases; nucleotides not matched to a gene: 14. CDR3 in amino acids: CASRPKARGGNEQFF. CDR3 nucleotides: TGTGCCAGTCGCCCTAAAGCTCGGGGGGGGAATGAGCAGTTCTTC. The variable domain in full, completed from reference TRBV25-1 and TRBJ2-1, reads EADIYQTPRYLVIGTGKKITLECSQTMGHDKMYWYQQDPGMELHLIHYSYGVNSTEKGDLSSESTVSRIRTEHFPLTLESARPSHTSQYLCASRPKARGGNEQFFGPGTRLTVL.

CDR3 coding DNA: TGTGCCAGCAGTTACTCGGCAGGGGGCGGTTACGAGCAGTACTTC. This sequence encodes CASSYSAGGGYEQYF. The chain combines TRBV6-5 with TRBJ2-7, with 8 bases identical to TRBD1. J was trimmed by 4 bases and V by 0 bases; bases with no gene match: 5. The CDR3 loop spans 15 amino acids. The germline gives CDR1 MNHEY, CDR2 SVGAGI.

V usage is TRBV7-2 and J usage is TRBJ1-1; D gene unclear. Germline V gives CDR1 SGHTA, CDR2 FQGNSA. The V and J ends lost 1 base and 7 bases respectively, with 4 bases between them. The CDR3 sequence is 11 residues long. The CDR3 sequence: CASSLGSEAFF. The CDR3 coding sequence is TGTGCCAGCAGCTTAGGCAGTGAAGCTTTCTTT.